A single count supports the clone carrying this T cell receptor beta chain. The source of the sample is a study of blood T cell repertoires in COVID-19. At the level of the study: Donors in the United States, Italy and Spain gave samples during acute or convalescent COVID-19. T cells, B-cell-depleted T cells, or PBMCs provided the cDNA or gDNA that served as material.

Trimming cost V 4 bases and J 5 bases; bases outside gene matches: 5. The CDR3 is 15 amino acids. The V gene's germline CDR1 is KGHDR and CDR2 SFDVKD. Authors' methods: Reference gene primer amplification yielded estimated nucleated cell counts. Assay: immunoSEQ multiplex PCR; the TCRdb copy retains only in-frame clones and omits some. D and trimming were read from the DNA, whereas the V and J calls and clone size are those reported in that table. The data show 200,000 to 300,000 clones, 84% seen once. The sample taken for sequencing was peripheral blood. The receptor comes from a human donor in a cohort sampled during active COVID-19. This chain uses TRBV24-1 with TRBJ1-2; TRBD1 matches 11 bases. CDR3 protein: CATSDPGQGAYGYTF. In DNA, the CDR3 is TGTGCCACCAGTGACCCTGGACAGGGGGCTTATGGCTACACCTTC.